A selection of T cell receptor beta chains follows, all from one sample in a study of T cells in Graves' hyperthyroidism and ophthalmopathy. TCRdb ran MiXCR on the multiplex PCR reads and lists one entry per CDR3 protein. Of about 340,000 distinct CDR3 sequences in the sample, 15% to 20% were seen once. The sequenced sample consisted of blood. Receptors originate from a woman aged 45-65 years with Graves' hyperthyroidism. Both conserved end residues are part of each CDR3. The order of the fields is V gene, J gene, D gene, clone size, CDR3 DNA, CDR3 protein. A D gene is named only where the DNA matches it firmly. Expanded clones get a size class; other rows say once, few or many, or leave the size out.

V gene: TRBV6-2/TRBV6-3; J gene: TRBJ1-2; D gene: TRBD1; clone size: -; CDR3 DNA: TGTGCCAGCAGTCCGGGACAGAATTCTAACTATGGCTACACCTTC; CDR3 protein: CASSPGQNSNYGYTF
V gene: TRBV2; J gene: TRBJ1-1; D gene: -; clone size: few; CDR3 DNA: TGTGCCAGCAGTGAAAGGCCAGGCGCGGGCACTGAAGCTTTCTTT; CDR3 protein: CASSERPGAGTEAFF
V gene: TRBV6-2/TRBV6-3; J gene: TRBJ2-3; D gene: -; clone size: -; CDR3 DNA: TGTGCCAGCAGGAGACAGGTCAGCACAGATACGCAGTATTTT; CDR3 protein: CASRRQVSTDTQYF
V gene: TRBV28; J gene: TRBJ2-1; D gene: TRBD1; clone size: many; CDR3 DNA: TGTGCCAGCAGTCCCGGGACAGGGAAGAACAATGAGCAGTTCTTC; CDR3 protein: CASSPGTGKNNEQFF
V gene: TRBV4-2; J gene: TRBJ2-1; D gene: -; clone size: few; CDR3 DNA: TGTGCCAGCAGCCAAGAATTGGGACGGGCCTCCTACAATGAGCAGTTCTTC; CDR3 protein: CASSQELGRASYNEQFF
V gene: TRBV7-6; J gene: TRBJ1-6; D gene: TRBD1; clone size: few; CDR3 DNA: TGTGCCAGCAGCAAGACAGGGTCCTATTCACCCCTCCACTTT; CDR3 protein: CASSKTGSYSPLHF
V gene: TRBV20-1; J gene: TRBJ2-3; D gene: -; clone size: many; CDR3 DNA: TGCAGTGCTAGAGAGGCTAGCGCGTCGCCAGATACGCAGTATTTT; CDR3 protein: CSAREASASPDTQYF
V gene: TRBV28; J gene: TRBJ2-5; D gene: -; clone size: -; CDR3 DNA: TGTGCCAGCAGTTCCCCCAGCCGTGCAGAGACCCAGTACTTC; CDR3 protein: CASSSPSRAETQYF
V gene: TRBV20-1; J gene: TRBJ1-1; D gene: -; clone size: -; CDR3 DNA: TGCAGTGCTGGCAGGGATCGAGGCACTGAAGCTTTCTTT; CDR3 protein: CSAGRDRGTEAFF
V gene: TRBV2; J gene: TRBJ1-2; D gene: -; clone size: -; CDR3 DNA: TGTGCCAGCAGTGGACCGGACTCCAATAATGGCTACACCTTC; CDR3 protein: CASSGPDSNNGYTF
V gene: TRBV5-4; J gene: TRBJ2-7; D gene: TRBD1; clone size: -; CDR3 DNA: TGTGCCAGCAGTTGGACAGGCTCCTACGAGCAGTACTTC; CDR3 protein: CASSWTGSYEQYF
V gene: TRBV20-1; J gene: TRBJ2-2; D gene: -; clone size: -; CDR3 DNA: TGCAGTGCTAGAGACAGTGCGAACACCGGGGAGCTGTTTTTT; CDR3 protein: CSARDSANTGELFF
V gene: TRBV5-6; J gene: TRBJ2-4; D gene: -; clone size: -; CDR3 DNA: TGTGCCAGCAGCTGGAGGGGTACAGCCAAAAACATTCAGTACTTC; CDR3 protein: CASSWRGTAKNIQYF
V gene: TRBV20-1; J gene: TRBJ2-5; D gene: TRBD2; clone size: few; CDR3 DNA: TGCAGTGTCAGCGGGAGTGAGACCCAGTACTTC; CDR3 protein: CSVSGSETQYF
V gene: TRBV29-1; J gene: TRBJ2-6; D gene: -; clone size: few; CDR3 DNA: TGCAGCGTCCAAGGGGGGGGCTCTGGGGCCAACGTCCTGACTTTC; CDR3 protein: CSVQGGGSGANVLTF
V gene: TRBV20-1; J gene: TRBJ2-1; D gene: -; clone size: many; CDR3 DNA: TGCAGTGCTAGATCGGGAGTGCTAGGTAATGAGCAGTTCTTC; CDR3 protein: CSARSGVLGNEQFF
V gene: TRBV28; J gene: TRBJ1-5; D gene: TRBD1; clone size: few; CDR3 DNA: TGTGCCAGCACCGGACAGGGGCCGAATCAGCCCCAGCATTTT; CDR3 protein: CASTGQGPNQPQHF
V gene: TRBV28; J gene: TRBJ2-1; D gene: -; clone size: few; CDR3 DNA: TGTGCCAGCAGTATACAGGATTACAATGAGCAGTTCTTC; CDR3 protein: CASSIQDYNEQFF
V gene: TRBV7-9; J gene: TRBJ2-7; D gene: TRBD2; clone size: many; CDR3 DNA: TGTGCCAGCAGCCCGACGTCGGGAGGGAGCAAAAACGAGCAGTACTTC; CDR3 protein: CASSPTSGGSKNEQYF
V gene: TRBV28; J gene: TRBJ2-7; D gene: TRBD2; clone size: -; CDR3 DNA: TGTGCCAGCAGCCCGGGGCTAGCGGAGCTAAGCTCCTACGAGCAGTACTTC; CDR3 protein: CASSPGLAELSSYEQYF
V gene: TRBV6-2/TRBV6-3; J gene: TRBJ2-3; D gene: -; clone size: few; CDR3 DNA: TGTGCCAGCAGTTCCCCGACAGTTTATCCGGGTACGCAGTATTTT; CDR3 protein: CASSSPTVYPGTQYF
V gene: TRBV11-2; J gene: TRBJ2-7; D gene: -; clone size: -; CDR3 DNA: TGTGCCAGCAGCTTAGCGGCAGGTGACGCCTACGAGCAGTACTTC; CDR3 protein: CASSLAAGDAYEQYF
V gene: TRBV9; J gene: TRBJ1-6; D gene: -; clone size: -; CDR3 DNA: TGTGCCAGCAGCGTAGAGAGGGGATCGAATTCACCCCTCCACTTT; CDR3 protein: CASSVERGSNSPLHF
V gene: TRBV7-2; J gene: TRBJ2-2; D gene: -; clone size: many; CDR3 DNA: TGTGCCAGCAGCCTAGTAACCGGGGAGCTGTTTTTT; CDR3 protein: CASSLVTGELFF
V gene: TRBV18; J gene: TRBJ2-5; D gene: -; clone size: many; CDR3 DNA: TGTGCCAGCTCACCACCGTCCCGAGAGACCCAGTACTTC; CDR3 protein: CASSPPSRETQYF
V gene: TRBV9; J gene: TRBJ1-2; D gene: -; clone size: -; CDR3 DNA: TGTGCCAGCAGCGTAGAGCCCAGACCAGGTCATGGCTACACCTTC; CDR3 protein: CASSVEPRPGHGYTF
V gene: TRBV20-1; J gene: TRBJ2-3; D gene: TRBD2; clone size: many; CDR3 DNA: TGCAGTGCTAGACCGGGGGGAGCGGATACGCAGTATTTT; CDR3 protein: CSARPGGADTQYF
V gene: TRBV29-1; J gene: TRBJ2-1; D gene: TRBD2; clone size: many; CDR3 DNA: TGCAGCGTTAGACCAGGCGGGAGGGGTAATGAGCAGTTCTTC; CDR3 protein: CSVRPGGRGNEQFF
V gene: TRBV30; J gene: TRBJ2-1; D gene: TRBD1; clone size: -; CDR3 DNA: TGTGCCCAGGACAGGGCCAATGAGCAGTTCTTC; CDR3 protein: CAQDRANEQFF
V gene: TRBV20-1; J gene: TRBJ2-5; D gene: TRBD1; clone size: many; CDR3 DNA: TGCAGTGCTAGCAGGGGGAACCAAGAGACCCAGTACTTC; CDR3 protein: CSASRGNQETQYF
V gene: TRBV6-2/TRBV6-3; J gene: TRBJ2-1; D gene: TRBD2; clone size: -; CDR3 DNA: TGTGCCAGCACTAGCGGGGGGGCCTATGAGCAGTTCTTC; CDR3 protein: CASTSGGAYEQFF
V gene: TRBV28; J gene: TRBJ2-7; D gene: TRBD2; clone size: many; CDR3 DNA: TGTGCCAGCAGTTTGCAGCTAGCGGGAGTCTACGAGCAGTACTTC; CDR3 protein: CASSLQLAGVYEQYF
V gene: TRBV20-1; J gene: TRBJ1-2; D gene: -; clone size: -; CDR3 DNA: TGCAGTGCTAGTACCCCTGGGAGGAACTTTAACTATGGCTACACCTTC; CDR3 protein: CSASTPGRNFNYGYTF
V gene: TRBV4-1; J gene: TRBJ2-7; D gene: TRBD2; clone size: few; CDR3 DNA: TGCGCCAGCAGCCCGACTAGCGGGATTGGCGAGCAGTACTTC; CDR3 protein: CASSPTSGIGEQYF
V gene: TRBV5-5; J gene: TRBJ2-2; D gene: TRBD1; clone size: -; CDR3 DNA: TGTGCCAGCAGCTTTGGGCCGGACAGGGGACTACTGAACACCGGGGAGCTGTTTTTT; CDR3 protein: CASSFGPDRGLLNTGELFF
V gene: TRBV5-1; J gene: TRBJ2-1; D gene: TRBD2; clone size: -; CDR3 DNA: TGCGCCAGCACCCCCGGACTAGCGACCTACAATGAGCAGTTCTTC; CDR3 protein: CASTPGLATYNEQFF
V gene: TRBV18; J gene: TRBJ1-3; D gene: -; clone size: many; CDR3 DNA: TGTGCCAGCTCACCACCAGGCCAGGCTGGAAACACCATATATTTT; CDR3 protein: CASSPPGQAGNTIYF
V gene: TRBV19; J gene: TRBJ1-2; D gene: TRBD1; clone size: -; CDR3 DNA: TGTGCCAGTACTCCGCGGGGACAGGGGGTGACGAACTATGGCTACACCTTC; CDR3 protein: CASTPRGQGVTNYGYTF
V gene: TRBV19; J gene: TRBJ2-2; D gene: -; clone size: -; CDR3 DNA: TGTGCCAGTAAAGCGAGGGTGGCTGCCGGGGAGCTGTTTTTT; CDR3 protein: CASKARVAAGELFF
V gene: TRBV28; J gene: TRBJ2-5; D gene: -; clone size: few; CDR3 DNA: TGTGCCAGCAGTTTCCCCCCCAGTCCGGAGACCCAGTACTTC; CDR3 protein: CASSFPPSPETQYF
V gene: TRBV20-1; J gene: TRBJ2-3; D gene: -; clone size: -; CDR3 DNA: TGCAGTGCTAGGGGGGTTGGGACAGATACGCAGTATTTT; CDR3 protein: CSARGVGTDTQYF
V gene: TRBV12-3/TRBV12-4; J gene: TRBJ2-7; D gene: TRBD2; clone size: few; CDR3 DNA: TGTGCCAGCAGTTTAGAGGCGGGAGCGTACGAGCAGTACTTC; CDR3 protein: CASSLEAGAYEQYF
V gene: TRBV11-2; J gene: TRBJ2-4; D gene: -; clone size: few; CDR3 DNA: TGTGCCAGCAGCTTAGCAGGCGCTCTCGTTCAGTACTTC; CDR3 protein: CASSLAGALVQYF
V gene: TRBV6-1; J gene: TRBJ1-3; D gene: -; clone size: few; CDR3 DNA: TGTGCCAGCTCAGGGTCCGGAAACACCATATATTTT; CDR3 protein: CASSGSGNTIYF
V gene: TRBV6-1; J gene: TRBJ2-2; D gene: -; clone size: few; CDR3 DNA: TGTGCCAGCAGTGAAAATAGGGGCACCGGGGAGCTGTTTTTT; CDR3 protein: CASSENRGTGELFF
V gene: TRBV10-3; J gene: TRBJ1-2; D gene: -; clone size: many; CDR3 DNA: TGTGCCATCAGTGAATTCGAGGTGGTTAACTATGGCTACACCTTC; CDR3 protein: CAISEFEVVNYGYTF
V gene: TRBV5-1; J gene: TRBJ2-5; D gene: -; clone size: -; CDR3 DNA: TGTGCCAGCAGCGGATCCGGGGCCCAAGAGACCCAGTACTTC; CDR3 protein: CASSGSGAQETQYF
V gene: TRBV6-2/TRBV6-3; J gene: TRBJ1-2; D gene: -; clone size: -; CDR3 DNA: TGTGCCAGCAGTTACTCAGGGAACTATGGCTACACCTTC; CDR3 protein: CASSYSGNYGYTF
V gene: TRBV6-1; J gene: TRBJ2-3; D gene: -; clone size: few; CDR3 DNA: TGTGCCAGCAGTACAGTTGACACAGATACGCAGTATTTT; CDR3 protein: CASSTVDTDTQYF
V gene: TRBV3-1; J gene: TRBJ1-2; D gene: -; clone size: few; CDR3 DNA: TGTGCCAGCAGCCCCGGGCCCGAGGGCTACACCTTC; CDR3 protein: CASSPGPEGYTF
V gene: TRBV20-1; J gene: TRBJ1-2; D gene: TRBD1; clone size: once; CDR3 DNA: TGCAGTGCTAGAGATCTGGGCAGGGGGGACTATGGCTACACCTTC; CDR3 protein: CSARDLGRGDYGYTF
V gene: TRBV2; J gene: TRBJ2-2; D gene: -; clone size: few; CDR3 DNA: TGTGCCAGCAGAAGGACCGCGGGCGGGGAGCTGTTTTTT; CDR3 protein: CASRRTAGGELFF
V gene: TRBV28; J gene: TRBJ2-7; D gene: TRBD2; clone size: -; CDR3 DNA: TGTGCCAGCAGCAATCGAGCGGGAGGGCCTTGGGAGCAGTACTTC; CDR3 protein: CASSNRAGGPWEQYF
V gene: TRBV28; J gene: TRBJ1-5; D gene: TRBD1; clone size: many; CDR3 DNA: TGTGCCAGCGGATTCGAGACAGGGGGCAATCAGCCCCAGCATTTT; CDR3 protein: CASGFETGGNQPQHF
V gene: TRBV11-3; J gene: TRBJ2-3; D gene: -; clone size: -; CDR3 DNA: TGTGCCAGCAGCTCCGGAGTTAGCACAGATACGCAGTATTTT; CDR3 protein: CASSSGVSTDTQYF
V gene: TRBV5-1; J gene: TRBJ2-7; D gene: -; clone size: -; CDR3 DNA: TGCGCCAGCAGCCCCCTTGTCGGGGACGAGCAGTACTTC; CDR3 protein: CASSPLVGDEQYF
V gene: TRBV2; J gene: TRBJ2-5; D gene: TRBD1; clone size: many; CDR3 DNA: TGTGCCAGCAGCAACAGGGGTCTAGAGACCCAGTACTTC; CDR3 protein: CASSNRGLETQYF
V gene: TRBV2; J gene: TRBJ2-2; D gene: -; clone size: few; CDR3 DNA: TGTGCCAGCAGTGAGGAATCTGGAGCCGGGGAGCTGTTTTTT; CDR3 protein: CASSEESGAGELFF
V gene: TRBV7-3; J gene: TRBJ2-6; D gene: -; clone size: -; CDR3 DNA: TGTGCCAGCAGCTCCTCTCCGTTGGCTGGGGCCAACGTCCTGACTTTC; CDR3 protein: CASSSSPLAGANVLTF
V gene: TRBV2; J gene: TRBJ2-1; D gene: TRBD2; clone size: many; CDR3 DNA: TGTGCCAGCAGTGAACTAGCGGCACCCTCCTACAATGAGCAGTTCTTC; CDR3 protein: CASSELAAPSYNEQFF